This passage covers 28 T cell receptor beta chains from one sample sequenced in a study of cytomegalovirus exposure and HLA in healthy donors. Both 60 Vbeta primers and 13 Jbeta primers went into the PCR. Assay: immunoSEQ multiplex PCR; the TCRdb copy retains only in-frame clones and omits some. The sample records roughly 200,000 clones, around 76% being singletons. Material: PBMCs. The receptors were gathered from a young man in good health and CMV-seronegative.

This chain links TRBV9 with TRBJ1-2, with D maybe TRBD1 (6 bases). The CDR3 length is 14 residues. Germline CDR1 is SGDLS and CDR2 is YYNGEE. V was pared by 2 bases and J by 5 bases, with 13 bases between. CDR3 coding DNA: TGTGCCAGCAGCGTCGGGGGGCTCGCGTATGGCTACACCTTC. Its translation: CASSVGGLAYGYTF.

This sequence joins TRBV7-9 and TRBJ1-4, with D uncertain. Germline V gene sequence: CDR1 SEHNR, CDR2 FQNEAQ (reference sequence). Trimming cost V 4 bases and J 4 bases, with 10 bases left between them. The CDR3 loop spans 14 amino acids. CDR3 sequence reads: CASSSVRSNEKLFF. CDR3 bases: TGTGCCAGCAGCTCGGTGCGAAGTAATGAAAAACTGTTTTTT.

The rearrangement uses TRBV5-1 and TRBJ1-3; possible D gene TRBD1, 6 bases. Germline assignment: CDR1 SGHRS and CDR2 YFSETQ. The CDR3 sequence is 14 residues long. V dropped 1 base and J dropped 3 bases, with 8 bases sitting between them. The CDR3: CASSLTGRGNTIYF. DNA of the CDR3: TGCGCCAGCAGCTTGACAGGGCGTGGAAACACCATATATTTT.

The V and J genes are TRBV19 and TRBJ2-1; the match to TRBD2 covers 11 bases. The CDR3 has 14 amino acids. The germline gives CDR1 LNHDA, CDR2 SQIVND (reference sequence). J was trimmed by 4 bases and V by 10 bases; bases with no gene match: 6. The CDR3 here is CATQLAGEYNEQFF. The DNA of the CDR3 is TGTGCCACTCAACTAGCGGGGGAATACAATGAGCAGTTCTTC.

This clone appeared a few times. The rearrangement links TRBV4-2 to TRBJ1-1, with D unresolved. The germline V gene has CDR1 LGHNA and CDR2 YNFKEQ. This CDR3 region has 15 residues. V lost 1 base and J lost 1, with 10 bases in between. CDR3 nucleotides: TGTGCCAGCAGCCAAGCCTTAGGAGAGAACACTGAAGCTTTCTTT. Its translation is CASSQALGENTEAFF.

This clone came up a few times. The genes are TRBV27 and TRBJ1-5; 9 bases map to TRBD1. CDR3 size: 15 residues. Germline V gene lookup returns CDR1 MNHEY and CDR2 SMNVEV (reference sequence). The V and J ends lost 3 bases and 7 bases, in that order; junction bases with no gene match: 7. The CDR3 loop is CASSFGDRVGQPQHF. DNA for the CDR3: TGTGCCAGCAGTTTCGGGGACAGGGTTGGCCAGCCCCAGCATTTT.

The CDR3 DNA reads as TGTGCCAGCAGTGAGTGGCTGAACACTGAAGCTTTCTTT. Protein sequence: CASSEWLNTEAFF. This rearrangement joins TRBV6-1 to TRBJ1-1; D gene ambiguous. Germline-derived CDR1 and CDR2 are MNHNS and SASEGT. With 3 bases removed from V and 0 bases from J, the gap between germline ends came to 5 bases. This CDR3 spans 13 amino acids.

V is TRBV28 and J is TRBJ2-7, with a tentative D call TRBD2 (5 bases). Per the germline V gene, CDR1 is MDHEN and CDR2 is SYDVKM. V lost 7 bases, J lost 6 bases, and 16 bases lay in between. The CDR3 runs 13 residues. CDR3 coding DNA: TGTGCCAGCAATTCGAGGGATGGAGTCGAGCAGTACTTC. Translated, it gives CASNSRDGVEQYF.

This clone was recorded a few times. This rearrangement joins TRBV2 to TRBJ2-3, with 8 bases fitting TRBD2. Germline trimming cut 8 bases from V and 4 bases from J; bases unmatched to any gene: 11. Germline assignment: CDR1 SNHLY and CDR2 FYNNEI. This CDR3 is 15 amino acids long. The chain's CDR3 is CASRRQAGVADTQYF. The CDR3 coding sequence is TGTGCCAGCCGACGTCAAGCGGGAGTGGCAGATACGCAGTATTTT.

The V and J genes are TRBV5-1 and TRBJ1-6; 8 bases match TRBD1. Germline V lookup: CDR1 SGHRS, CDR2 YFSETQ. The CDR3 loop spans 15 amino acids. Trimming cost V 1 base and J 6 bases; bases outside gene matches: 3. DNA of the CDR3: TGCGCCAGCAGCTTGAACGGACAGGGTAATTCACCCCTCCACTTT. This sequence encodes CASSLNGQGNSPLHF.

The chain combines TRBV28 with TRBJ2-2, with TRBD2 matching over 11 bases. This CDR3 spans 13 amino acids. The germline V gene encodes CDR1 MDHEN and CDR2 SYDVKM. Trimming cost V 9 bases and J 5 bases; bases outside gene matches: 2. As DNA, the CDR3 is TGTGCCAGTGTAGCGGGAGGGACCGGGGAGCTGTTTTTT. Its translation: CASVAGGTGELFF.

V usage is TRBV5-1 and J usage is TRBJ2-1; 8 nucleotides line up with TRBD2. This CDR3 region has 14 residues. The V segment lost 4 bases and the J segment 4 bases; nucleotides outside the gene matches: 4. CDR1 SGHRS and CDR2 YFSETQ come from the germline V gene. This CDR3 is CASSPGLEYNEQFF. The CDR3, as DNA: TGCGCCAGCAGCCCGGGACTAGAATACAATGAGCAGTTCTTC. The complete variable domain, with remaining parts taken from reference TRBV5-1 and TRBJ2-1, reads KAGVTQTPRYLIKTRGQQVTLSCSPISGHRSVSWYQQTPGQGLQFLFEYFSETQRNKGNFPGRFSGRQFSNSRSEMNVSTLELGDSALYLCASSPGLEYNEQFFGPGTRLTVL.

The genes are TRBV2 and TRBJ2-6; 7 bases are a match to TRBD1. CDR1 is SNHLY, CDR2 FYNNEI, per germline. The CDR3 is 16 residues long. Trimming removed 4 bases from V and 0 bases from J; junction bases left unmatched: 3. CDR3 nucleotide sequence: TGTGCCAGCAGTGGGGACAGTTCCTCTGGGGCCAACGTCCTGACTTTC. The encoded protein is CASSGDSSSGANVLTF.

This clone has more than one count but fewer than ten. This CDR3 is also generated by other DNA sequences in the sample. The chain uses TRBV6-1 and TRBJ2-7; TRBD1 aligns across 7 bases. J was trimmed by 3 bases and V by 5 bases; bases with no gene match: 4. Germline lookup yields CDR1 MNHNS and CDR2 SASEGT. This CDR3 has 13 amino acids. CDR3 sequence: CASSPWDSYEQYF. The DNA for the CDR3 is TGTGCCAGCAGTCCGTGGGACAGCTACGAGCAGTACTTC.

The chain uses TRBV5-1 and TRBJ1-5, with 11 bases that match TRBD1. CDR1 and CDR2 (germline): SGHRS, YFSETQ. This CDR3 has 20 residues. V shed 0 bases and J 3 bases; nucleotides not matched to a gene: 14. The CDR3 DNA reads TGCGCCAGCAGCTTGGCCAGTGGGGACAGGGGGGACCCCCTCAATCAGCCCCAGCATTTT. Translating gives CASSLASGDRGDPLNQPQHF.

The count of this clone is one. The gene calls are TRBV27 and TRBJ2-4; the D gene is possibly TRBD2 (5 bases). This CDR3 is built from 14 residues. Germline assignment: CDR1 MNHEY and CDR2 SMNVEV (reference sequence). The germline V and J ends were trimmed by 5 bases and 0 bases, with 8 bases remaining between them. The CDR3 bases are TGTGCCAGCAGTCAAGCGGTAGCCAAAAACATTCAGTACTTC. Its translation is CASSQAVAKNIQYF.

This clone has a single count. The J gene is TRBJ2-7, the V gene TRBV29-1, with D maybe TRBD1 (5 bases). This CDR3 is built from 13 residues. Trimming pared 4 bases from V and 2 bases from J, leaving 12 bases between. Germline CDR1 reads SQVTM; CDR2 reads ANQGSEA. In DNA, the CDR3 is TGCAGCGTTGTCCGACAGACAACCTACGAGCAGTACTTC. It codes for CSVVRQTTYEQYF.

V is TRBV6-4 and J is TRBJ1-4, with D maybe TRBD1 (6 bases). V was cut by 5 bases and J by 7 bases, with 11 bases left in between. The germline V gene has CDR1 MRHNA and CDR2 SNTAGT. This CDR3 has 13 residues. CDR3 DNA: TGTGCCAGCAGTCCCGAACAGGGTGAAAAACTGTTTTTT. It translates to CASSPEQGEKLFF.

The chain combines TRBV6-5 with TRBJ1-2, with 9 nucleotides matching TRBD1. The CDR3 has 15 residues. The ends lost 5 bases at V and 5 bases at J; junction bases unmatched: 9. The germline V gene encodes CDR1 MNHEY and CDR2 SVGAGI. This CDR3 is CASSQTGGAVYGYTF. In DNA, the CDR3 is TGTGCCAGCAGTCAAACAGGGGGCGCCGTTTATGGCTACACCTTC.

The J gene is TRBJ2-7, the V gene TRBV2; possibly TRBD1 for D (5 bases). Germline values: CDR1 SNHLY, CDR2 FYNNEI. This CDR3 contains 14 residues. V lost 5 bases and J 4 bases, leaving 15 bases between the germline ends. CDR3: CASSTGPALYEQYF. The CDR3 bases are TGTGCCAGCAGTACAGGACCGGCCCTTTACGAGCAGTACTTC.

The chain has TRBV29-1 and TRBJ2-3; no firm D call. There are 12 residues in the CDR3. The V end lost 2 bases, the J end lost 6 bases, and 9 bases lay between the germline ends. Germline loops: CDR1 SQVTM, CDR2 ANQGSEA. The CDR3 coding sequence is TGCAGCGTTGAAAGCGTTGGGGATACGCAGTATTTT. Amino acid sequence: CSVESVGDTQYF.

About this clone: The sample has other DNA sequences that encode this CDR3 too. V and J are TRBV5-1 and TRBJ2-3; D perhaps matches TRBD2 (7 bases). Germline values: CDR1 SGHRS, CDR2 YFSETQ. The CDR3 consists of 13 residues. Trimming cost V 2 bases and J 4 bases, with 8 bases left between them. The CDR3 DNA reads as TGCGCCAGCAGCTTAGGGGGGGCAGATACGCAGTATTTT. Amino acid sequence: CASSLGGADTQYF.

The chain has TRBV18 and TRBJ2-1; D unclear. This CDR3 region has 15 residues. Between the trimmed V and J ends, which lost 1 base and 3 bases, there was a span of 10 bases. The V gene's germline CDR1 is KGHSH and CDR2 LQKENI. CDR3 in DNA: TGTGCCAGCTCACCACTTACGGAGAGCTACAATGAGCAGTTCTTC. It codes for CASSPLTESYNEQFF.

The rearrangement links TRBV11-2 to TRBJ1-1; D possibly corresponds to TRBD1 (5 bases). The V gene lost 2 bases and the J gene lost 4 bases, with 14 bases spanning the gap. Looked up from germline, CDR1 is SGHAT and CDR2 is FQNNGV. The CDR3 is 15 residues long. The CDR3 bases are TGTGCCAGCAGCTTACTTCGGGGGGGAGGCACTGAAGCTTTCTTT. This translates into CASSLLRGGGTEAFF.

This clone has just a few counts. V gene TRBV6-6 combines with J gene TRBJ1-4; D possibly corresponds to TRBD1 (6 bases). V was pared by 5 bases and J by 4 bases, with 14 bases between. The germline V gene encodes CDR1 MNHNY and CDR2 SVGAGI (reference sequence). CDR3 length: 15 amino acids. CDR3 residues: CASSLDHRVNEKLFF. The CDR3 nucleotides are TGTGCCAGCAGTCTCGACCACAGGGTTAATGAAAAACTGTTTTTT.

The CDR3: CASSVDSGPAYEQYF. CDR3 coding DNA: TGTGCCAGCAGCGTAGACAGCGGACCTGCCTACGAGCAGTACTTC. The chain uses TRBV9 and TRBJ2-7, with a weak D call TRBD2 (5 bases). V gave up 0 bases and J gave up 2 bases, with 12 bases separating them. CDR3 length: 15 amino acids. The V gene's germline CDR1 is SGDLS and CDR2 YYNGEE.

This clone was observed a few times. The genes are TRBV6-5 and TRBJ1-3, with a weak D call TRBD1 (5 bases). Germline V lookup: CDR1 MNHEY, CDR2 SVGAGI. CDR3 length: 12 amino acids. V was cut by 8 bases and J by 8 bases, with 13 bases left in between. CDR3 nucleotide sequence: TGTGCCAGCTGTAACGGGGGGGACACCATATATTTT. Translating gives CASCNGGDTIYF.

This clone was seen only once. This chain uses TRBV30 with TRBJ1-5; TRBD1 agrees at 10 bases. The J segment lost 2 bases and the V segment lost 5 bases, leaving 6 bases of the junction unmatched. Germline CDR1 and CDR2: GTSNPN and SVGIG (reference sequence). CDR3 length equals 15 residues. The CDR3 loop reads CAWVGQGVRNQPQHF. Here the CDR3 DNA reads TGTGCCTGGGTCGGACAGGGGGTCCGCAATCAGCCCCAGCATTTT.